Given below is one T cell receptor beta chain in context. This clonotype showed up just a few times. Its antigen remains unidentified. No base quality information exists; no much larger clone differs at one position. This entry is derived from a study of T-cell memory formation after mild COVID-19 (dated by TCRdb to 2020 to 2023). Describing the broader study: Most TCR sequence clusters were specific to one of the two donors. In a couple of donors, T-cell clones that expanded and contracted after mild COVID-19 were followed by sequencing TCRalpha and TCRbeta repertoires longitudinally. Two young, previously healthy adult volunteers, one female and one male, were included in the cohort. Results the study describes overall, beyond this receptor: Contracting CD4+ clones turned up mainly in the CM and EM memory subsets, whereas EMRA was where CD8+ clones were enriched. Clones that contracted from day 15 to 85 showed balanced CD4/CD8 phenotypes, whereas a second wave of clones that expanded from day 15 to 37 leaned towards CD4+. The study included only a couple of mild cases, and larger cohorts that include severe cases with pre-infection samples were judged to be necessary. The detection of some responding clones in pre-infection memory suggests that pre-existing cross-reactive memory T cells joined the SARS-CoV-2 response. Whether the second-wave clones peaking on day 37 were SARS-CoV-2 specific was not confirmed.

PBMCs were isolated by Ficoll-Paque density gradient centrifugation. Measured from the cysteine to the phenylalanine, the CDR3 is 12 residues long. Kept here is only the CDR3 DNA, which spans 36 bases and is read in frame from base 1. V is cut by 5 bases and J by 4 bases, and the space between the germline ends is 5 bases. Reads for this sample came from an Illumina NovaSeq 6000. cDNA libraries for TCRalpha and TCRbeta were prepared by 5'RACE using constant-segment primers, with sample barcodes and unique molecular identifiers added. Trizol reagent was used to extract RNA from every sample. Libraries were amplified in two PCR steps, with a second sample barcode and Illumina TruSeq adapters added in the second step. Sequencing of libraries was performed on an Illumina NovaSeq with 2 x 150 bp paired-end reads. The original pipeline was this. Demultiplexing of reads and collapsing into UMI-guided consensus sequences were performed with migec v1.2.7. Using mixcr v2.1.11, the UMI consensuses were aligned to TRA and TRB V and J templates and assembled into clonotypes. Expanded or contracted clonotypes were those called significant by both edgeR and NoisET, with noise models trained on biological replicates. For edgeR calls, the cutoffs were a false discovery rate-adjusted p below 0.01 and a log2 fold-change threshold of 1. PCA with hierarchical clustering of max-normalized trajectories of the 1000 most abundant clonotypes was used as exploratory dynamics analysis. Separately sequenced CD4+ and CD8+ repertoires were used to assign a CD4 or CD8 phenotype to each responding clone. TCRdb passed the public sequencing reads through fastp at Q25 and MiXCR, retaining productive beta sequences. When rows share a CDR3 protein, they turn into one entry using the most common DNA and genes. The V and J calls and clone size come from TCRdb's table, not from the authors' own analysis. This sample has roughly 150,000 distinct CDR3 sequences in its table, and roughly 15% of those were observed once. 13% to 15% of the sample is held by the ten biggest clonotypes.

The sequence derives from an adult woman who had mild COVID-19 (a few samples of this study predate the infection). The sample titles of this study are shuffled in the database, so cell type and time point are left out; the donor was told from shared clones. The V gene is TRBV12-3 or TRBV12-4 and the J gene is TRBJ2-2; a confident D gene designation cannot be given. Sequenced material: PBMCs or a T cell subset sorted from them (not recorded which). The DNA sequence reads TGTGCCAGCAGTCGCGGCACCGGGGAGCTGTTTTTT. Its amino acids are CASSRGTGELFF.